This T cell receptor beta chain was observed in a study of shared clonotypes between healthy human individuals. Measured with immunoSEQ multiplex PCR; TCRdb has only the in-frame clones, and not every one. This table holds 230,000 or so clones, under 80% found once. The CDR3 totals 17 residues. After removal of 1 base from V and 2 bases from J, the junction contained 6 bases not matched to a gene. The germline V gene encodes CDR1 SGHDN and CDR2 FVKESK. Sequencing input: memory CD4+ T cells sorted from blood. Described subset: CD45RA-negative fraction. The V call is TRBV14, the J call TRBJ2-1; 9 bases are a match to TRBD2. The clonotype was recovered from a young man in good health. DNA for the CDR3: TGTGCCAGCAGCCAAGCCCGCGGACTAGCGACCTACAATGAGCAGTTCTTC. The encoded protein is CASSQARGLATYNEQFF.